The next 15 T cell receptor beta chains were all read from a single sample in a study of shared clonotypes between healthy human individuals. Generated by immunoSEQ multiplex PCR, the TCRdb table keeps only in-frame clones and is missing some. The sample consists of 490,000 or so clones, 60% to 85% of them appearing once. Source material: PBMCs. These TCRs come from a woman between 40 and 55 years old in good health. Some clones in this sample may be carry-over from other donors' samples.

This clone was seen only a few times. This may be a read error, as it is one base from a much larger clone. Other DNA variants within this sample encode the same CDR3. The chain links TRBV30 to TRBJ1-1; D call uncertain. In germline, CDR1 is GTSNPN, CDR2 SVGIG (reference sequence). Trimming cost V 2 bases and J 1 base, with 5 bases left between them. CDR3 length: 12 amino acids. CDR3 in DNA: TGTGCCTGGAGTAGACAGAACACTGAAGCTTTCTTT. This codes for CAWSRQNTEAFF.

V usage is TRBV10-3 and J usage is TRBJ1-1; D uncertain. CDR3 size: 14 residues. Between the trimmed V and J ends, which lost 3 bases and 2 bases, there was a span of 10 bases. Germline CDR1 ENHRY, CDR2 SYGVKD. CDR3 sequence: CAISDLGVNTEAFF. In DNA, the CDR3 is TGTGCCATCAGTGACCTCGGGGTAAACACTGAAGCTTTCTTT.

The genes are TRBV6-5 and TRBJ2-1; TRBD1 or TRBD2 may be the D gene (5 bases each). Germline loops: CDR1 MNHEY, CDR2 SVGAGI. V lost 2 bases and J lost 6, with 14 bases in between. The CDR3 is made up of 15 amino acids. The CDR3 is CASSYSRGGFNEQFF. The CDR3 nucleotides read TGTGCCAGCAGTTACAGTCGGGGCGGCTTCAATGAGCAGTTCTTC.

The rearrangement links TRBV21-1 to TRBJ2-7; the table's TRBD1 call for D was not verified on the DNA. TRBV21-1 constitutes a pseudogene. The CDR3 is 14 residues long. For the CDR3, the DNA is TGTGCCAGTCGGGACAGGGAGAGGACCTACGAGCAGTACTTC. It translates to CASRDRERTYEQYF.

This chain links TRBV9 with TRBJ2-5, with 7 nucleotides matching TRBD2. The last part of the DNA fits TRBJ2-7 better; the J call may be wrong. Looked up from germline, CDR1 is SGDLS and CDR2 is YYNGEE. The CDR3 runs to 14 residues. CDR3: CASSVGAGTYEQYF. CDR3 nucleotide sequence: TGTGCCAGCAGCGTCGGAGCGGGGACCTACGAGCAGTACTTC.

The CDR3 protein is CASSLEGSPSAYEQYF. The CDR3 DNA sequence: TGTGCCAGCAGCTTAGAGGGGAGCCCCTCCGCCTACGAGCAGTACTTC. J is TRBJ2-7 and V is TRBV7-6, with D possibly called TRBD1 or TRBD2 (5 bases each). The V gene's germline CDR1 is SGHVS and CDR2 FNYEAQ. The CDR3 runs 16 residues. V lost 1 base, J lost 2 bases, and 15 bases lay in between.

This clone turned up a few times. CDR3: CSVGQGGTDTQYF. In nucleotides, the CDR3 is TGCAGCGTTGGACAGGGGGGCACAGATACGCAGTATTTT. The chain joins TRBV29-1 to TRBJ2-3; TRBD1 matches at 9 bases. This CDR3 is 13 amino acids long. CDR1 is SQVTM, CDR2 ANQGSEA, per germline. V lost 4 bases and J lost 1; bases outside the gene matches: 0.

CDR3 bases: TGCGCCAGCAGTGAGCTTTGGGAGCAGTACTTC. This codes for CASSELWEQYF. The chain links TRBV10-2 to TRBJ2-5; possibly TRBD2 for D (5 bases). V gave up 2 bases and J gave up 11 bases, with 9 bases separating them. The CDR3 has 11 amino acids. From germline, CDR1 is WSHSY and CDR2 SAAADI.

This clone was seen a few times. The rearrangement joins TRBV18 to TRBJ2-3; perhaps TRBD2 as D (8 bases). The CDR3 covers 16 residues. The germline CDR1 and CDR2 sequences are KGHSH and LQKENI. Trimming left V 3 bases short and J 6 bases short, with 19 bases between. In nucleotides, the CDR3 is TGTGCCAGCTCACCTGGACAGGCGGGGGGTTCTGATACGCAGTATTTT. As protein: CASSPGQAGGSDTQYF.

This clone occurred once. CDR3 region: CASSLSSVAGVTDTQYF. CDR3 DNA sequence: TGTGCCAGCTCACTATCTTCAGTAGCGGGAGTCACAGATACGCAGTATTTT. The chain couples TRBV18 to TRBJ2-3, with 9 bases fitting TRBD2. With V trimmed by 4 bases and J by 2 bases, 10 bases remained unmatched. Germline V gives CDR1 KGHSH, CDR2 LQKENI. The length of the CDR3 is 17 residues.

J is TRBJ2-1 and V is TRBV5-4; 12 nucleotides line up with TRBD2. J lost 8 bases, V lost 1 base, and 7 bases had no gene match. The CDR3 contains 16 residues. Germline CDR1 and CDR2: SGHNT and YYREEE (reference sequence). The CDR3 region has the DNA TGTGCCAGCAGCTTGCAGGGACTAGCGGGTGCGGATGAGCAGTTCTTC. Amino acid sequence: CASSLQGLAGADEQFF.

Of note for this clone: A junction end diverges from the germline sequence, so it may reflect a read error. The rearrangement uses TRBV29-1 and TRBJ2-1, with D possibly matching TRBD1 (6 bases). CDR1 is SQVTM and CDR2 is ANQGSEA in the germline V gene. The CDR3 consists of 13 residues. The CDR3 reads CGVAKGDHNEQFF. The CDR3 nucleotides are TGCGGCGTCGCCAAGGGGGACCACAATGAGCAGTTCTTC.

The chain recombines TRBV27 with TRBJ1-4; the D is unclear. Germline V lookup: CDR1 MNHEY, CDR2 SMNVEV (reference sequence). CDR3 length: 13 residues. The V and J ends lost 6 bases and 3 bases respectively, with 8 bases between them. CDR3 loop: CASRGGANEKLFF. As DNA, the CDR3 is TGTGCCAGCAGAGGTGGGGCTAATGAAAAACTGTTTTTT.

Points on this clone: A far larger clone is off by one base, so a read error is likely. The CDR3 is CASSEAPTGGYGYTF. The CDR3, as DNA: TGTGCCAGCAGTGAAGCACCGACCGGCGGGTATGGCTACACCTTC. This chain connects TRBV6-1 to TRBJ1-2; D gene unclear. CDR1 and CDR2 (germline): MNHNS, SASEGT. The CDR3 runs 15 residues. V lost 0 bases and J 5 bases, leaving 13 bases between the germline ends.

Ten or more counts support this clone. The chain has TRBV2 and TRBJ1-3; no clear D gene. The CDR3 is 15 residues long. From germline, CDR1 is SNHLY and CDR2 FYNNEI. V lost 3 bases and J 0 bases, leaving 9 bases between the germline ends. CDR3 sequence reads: CASSEGRSSGNTIYF. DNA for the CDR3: TGTGCCAGCAGTGAGGGCCGTAGCTCTGGAAACACCATATATTTT.